The TCR beta chain described here comes from a study of blood T cell repertoires in COVID-19. Here immunoSEQ multiplex PCR was the method, and the copy in TCRdb shows in-frame clones only, minus some. The sample lists fewer than 450,000 clones; more than 75% were seen once. Germline V CDR1 and CDR2: LGHDT, YNNKEL (reference sequence). The CDR3 runs 16 residues. The V end lost 5 bases, the J end lost 0 bases, and 17 bases lay between the germline ends. This clonotype was obtained from a woman under 30 who had recovered from COVID-19. The sequencing input was PBMCs or T cells enriched from blood (not recorded which). The gene calls are TRBV3-1 (or the pseudogene TRBV3-2) and TRBJ2-7, with D maybe TRBD2 (6 bases). The CDR3 region is CASSVPGEKSSYEQYF. In DNA, the CDR3 is TGTGCCAGCAGCGTACCGGGGGAAAAGAGCTCCTACGAGCAGTACTTC.